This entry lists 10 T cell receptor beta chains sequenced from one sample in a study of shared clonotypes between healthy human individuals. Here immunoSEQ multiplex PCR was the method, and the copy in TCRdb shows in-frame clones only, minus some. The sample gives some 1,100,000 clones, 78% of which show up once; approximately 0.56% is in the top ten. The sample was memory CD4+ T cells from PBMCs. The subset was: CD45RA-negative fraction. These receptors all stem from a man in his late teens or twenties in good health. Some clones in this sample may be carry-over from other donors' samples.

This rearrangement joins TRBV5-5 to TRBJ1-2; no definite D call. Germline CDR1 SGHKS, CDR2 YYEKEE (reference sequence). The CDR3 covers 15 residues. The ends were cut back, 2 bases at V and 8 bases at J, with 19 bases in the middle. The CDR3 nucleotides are TGTGCCAGCAGCTTAAGCCCCCAACCCTACCTAGGCTACACCTTC. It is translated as CASSLSPQPYLGYTF.

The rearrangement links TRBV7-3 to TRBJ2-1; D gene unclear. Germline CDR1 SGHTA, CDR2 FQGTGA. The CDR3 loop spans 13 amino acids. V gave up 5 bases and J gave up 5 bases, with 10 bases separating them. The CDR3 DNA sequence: TGTGCCAGCAGCGTCGACCGAGACAATGAGCAGTTCTTC. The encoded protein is CASSVDRDNEQFF. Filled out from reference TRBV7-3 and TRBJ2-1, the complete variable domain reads GAGVSQTPSNKVTEKGKYVELRCDPISGHTALYWYRQSLGQGPEFLIYFQGTGAADDSGLPNDRFFAVRPEGSVSTLKIQRTERGDSAVYLCASSVDRDNEQFFGPGTRLTVL.

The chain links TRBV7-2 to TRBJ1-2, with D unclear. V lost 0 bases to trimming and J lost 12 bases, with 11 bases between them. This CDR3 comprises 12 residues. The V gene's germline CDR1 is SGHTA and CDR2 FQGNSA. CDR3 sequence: CASSLAVPRDTF. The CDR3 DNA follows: TGTGCCAGCAGCTTAGCAGTCCCCCGGGACACCTTC.

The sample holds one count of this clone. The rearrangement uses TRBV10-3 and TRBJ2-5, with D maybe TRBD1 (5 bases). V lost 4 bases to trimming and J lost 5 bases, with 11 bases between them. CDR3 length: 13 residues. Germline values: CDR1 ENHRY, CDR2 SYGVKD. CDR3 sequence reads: CAISVGDSETQYF. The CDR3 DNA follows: TGTGCCATCAGTGTAGGGGATTCCGAGACCCAGTACTTC.

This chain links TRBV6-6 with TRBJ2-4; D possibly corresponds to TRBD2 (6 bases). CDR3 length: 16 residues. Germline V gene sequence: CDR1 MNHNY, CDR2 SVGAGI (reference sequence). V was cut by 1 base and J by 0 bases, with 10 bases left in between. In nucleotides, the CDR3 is TGTGCCAGCAGTTACTTGCAGGGACTAGCCAAAAACATTCAGTACTTC. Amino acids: CASSYLQGLAKNIQYF.

The CDR3, as DNA: TGCGCCAGCAGCTCGATACAGGGTTCTACTGAAGCTTTCTTT. It codes for CASSSIQGSTEAFF. J is TRBJ1-1 and V is TRBV5-1; TRBD1 might be the D (6 bases). Germline assignment: CDR1 SGHRS and CDR2 YFSETQ. Trimming left V 3 bases short and J 5 bases short, with 14 bases between. There are 14 residues in the CDR3.

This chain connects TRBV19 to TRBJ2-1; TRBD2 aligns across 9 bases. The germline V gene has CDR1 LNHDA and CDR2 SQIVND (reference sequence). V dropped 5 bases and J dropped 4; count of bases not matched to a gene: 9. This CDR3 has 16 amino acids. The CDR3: CASSFLAGMIYNEQFF. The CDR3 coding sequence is TGTGCCAGTAGTTTTCTAGCGGGGATGATTTACAATGAGCAGTTCTTC.

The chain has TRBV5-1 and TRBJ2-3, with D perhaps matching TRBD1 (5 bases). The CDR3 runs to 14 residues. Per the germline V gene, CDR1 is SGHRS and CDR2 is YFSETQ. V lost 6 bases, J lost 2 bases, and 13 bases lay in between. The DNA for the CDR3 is TGCGCCAGCACTGGGGCTCCTCACACAGATACGCAGTATTTT. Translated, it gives CASTGAPHTDTQYF.

CDR3 nucleotides: TGTGCCAGCAGCTTGGTAAAGGCAGGGGACTCTGGAAACACCATATATTTT. Amino acid sequence: CASSLVKAGDSGNTIYF. The chain combines TRBV5-6 with TRBJ1-3; D might be TRBD1 (6 bases). This CDR3 contains 17 residues. Per the germline V gene, CDR1 is SGHDT and CDR2 is YYEEEE. The V gene lost 0 bases and the J gene lost 0 bases, with 13 bases spanning the gap.

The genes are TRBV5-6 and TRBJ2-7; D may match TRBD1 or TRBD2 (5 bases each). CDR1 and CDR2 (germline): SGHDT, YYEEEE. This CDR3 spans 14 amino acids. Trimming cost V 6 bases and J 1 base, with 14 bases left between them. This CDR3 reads CASNFRDVSYEQYF. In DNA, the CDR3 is TGTGCCAGCAACTTCCGGGACGTATCCTACGAGCAGTACTTC.